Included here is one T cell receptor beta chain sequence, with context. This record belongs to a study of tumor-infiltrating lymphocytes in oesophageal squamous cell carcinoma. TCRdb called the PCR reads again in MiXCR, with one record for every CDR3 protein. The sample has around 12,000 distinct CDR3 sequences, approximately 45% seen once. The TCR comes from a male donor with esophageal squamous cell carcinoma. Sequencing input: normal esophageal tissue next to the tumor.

The CDR3, as DNA: TGTGCCAGCAGCTCCCGGGCGGAGGGCACTGAAGCTTTCTTT. Its protein is CASSSRAEGTEAFF. The chain is built from TRBV7-8 and TRBJ1-1, with D unclear. Looked up from germline, CDR1 is SGHVS and CDR2 is FQNEAQ. The CDR3 is 14 residues long. Between the trimmed V and J ends, which lost 4 bases and 4 bases, there was a span of 13 bases. Combining the CDR3 with reference TRBV7-8 and TRBJ1-1 gives the whole variable domain GAGVSQSPRYKVAKRGQDVALRCDPISGHVSLFWYQQALGQGPEFLTYFQNEAQLDKSGLPSDRFFAERPEGSVSTLKIQRTQQEDSAVYLCASSSRAEGTEAFFGQGTRLTVV.